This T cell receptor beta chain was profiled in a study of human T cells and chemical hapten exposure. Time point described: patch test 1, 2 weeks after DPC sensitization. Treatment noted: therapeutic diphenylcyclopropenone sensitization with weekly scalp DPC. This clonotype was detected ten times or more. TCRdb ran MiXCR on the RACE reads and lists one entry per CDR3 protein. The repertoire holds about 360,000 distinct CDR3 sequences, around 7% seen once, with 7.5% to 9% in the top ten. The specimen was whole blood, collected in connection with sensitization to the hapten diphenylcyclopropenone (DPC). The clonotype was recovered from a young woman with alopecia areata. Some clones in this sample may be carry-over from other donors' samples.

The CDR3 loop is CSVFRADSPGTQYF. The DNA for the CDR3 is TGCAGCGTTTTCAGGGCGGATTCACCGGGGACCCAGTACTTC. The V gene is TRBV29-1, the J gene TRBJ2-5, with D possibly matching TRBD1 (5 bases). Germline CDR1 SQVTM, CDR2 ANQGSEA. V was trimmed by 5 bases and J by 7 bases, leaving 20 bases between them. The CDR3 has 14 residues.